This TCR beta chain was captured in a study of naive and memory T cell subsets. Notes on the study in general: The RNA method is potentially sensitive to activation and differentiation changes.

This clonotype was picked up a small number of times. As yet, its antigen is unknown. The SP2 primer and nested alpha and beta constant region primers amplified ligated cDNA in four rounds. TCRdb re-called the 5' RACE reads through MiXCR, storing one row per CDR3 protein. Of about 48,000 distinct CDR3 sequences in the sample, roughly 4.7% were seen once. The library had UMIs added by 3' ligation of an oligonucleotide to TCR cDNA. The sequence was collected from a female donor in good health.

Here the CDR3 DNA reads TGTGCCAGCAGCTTAGACCTATCCTACGAGCAGTACTTC. Translating it yields CASSLDLSYEQYF. The J gene is TRBJ2-7, the V gene TRBV7-6; D uncertain. The germline V gene encodes CDR1 SGHVS and CDR2 FNYEAQ. The CDR3 spans 13 residues. Trimming removed 1 base at V and 1 base at J, with 5 bases between.